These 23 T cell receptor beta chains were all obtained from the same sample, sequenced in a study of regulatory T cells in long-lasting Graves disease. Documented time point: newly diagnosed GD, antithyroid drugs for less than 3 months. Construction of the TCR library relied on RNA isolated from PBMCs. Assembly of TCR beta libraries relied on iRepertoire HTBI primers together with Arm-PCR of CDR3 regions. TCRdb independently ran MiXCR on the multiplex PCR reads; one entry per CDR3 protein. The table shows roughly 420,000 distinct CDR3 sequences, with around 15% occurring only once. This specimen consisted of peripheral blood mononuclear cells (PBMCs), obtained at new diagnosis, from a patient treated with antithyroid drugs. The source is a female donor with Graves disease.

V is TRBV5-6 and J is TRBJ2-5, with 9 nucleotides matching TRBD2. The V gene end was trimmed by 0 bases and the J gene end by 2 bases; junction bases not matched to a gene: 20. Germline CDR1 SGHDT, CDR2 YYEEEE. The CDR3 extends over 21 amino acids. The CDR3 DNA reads TGTGCCAGCAGCTTGGTACACGGGAGAGCGGGGGGACTTCAAACTCAAGAGACCCAGTACTTC. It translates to CASSLVHGRAGGLQTQETQYF. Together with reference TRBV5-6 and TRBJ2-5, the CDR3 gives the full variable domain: DAGVTQSPTHLIKTRGQQVTLRCSPKSGHDTVSWYQQALGQGPQFIFQYYEEEERQRGNFPDRFSGHQFPNYSSELNVNALLLGDSALYLCASSLVHGRAGGLQTQETQYFGPGTRLLVL.

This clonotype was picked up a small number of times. The CDR3 here is CASGLDEETQYF. CDR3 nucleotide sequence: TGTGCTAGTGGTTTGGATGAAGAGACCCAGTACTTC. The rearrangement joins TRBV12-5 to TRBJ2-5; the D is unclear. Germline V CDR1 and CDR2: LGHNT, FRNRAP. The CDR3 runs to 12 residues. Trimming cost V 1 base and J 3 bases, with 3 bases left between them.

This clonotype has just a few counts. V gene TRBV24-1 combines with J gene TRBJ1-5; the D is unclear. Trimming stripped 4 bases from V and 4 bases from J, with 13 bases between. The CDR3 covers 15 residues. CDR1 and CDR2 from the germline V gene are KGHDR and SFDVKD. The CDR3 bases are TGTGCCACCAGTGACTCCGGGCCCCGAAATCAGCCCCAGCATTTT. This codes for CATSDSGPRNQPQHF.

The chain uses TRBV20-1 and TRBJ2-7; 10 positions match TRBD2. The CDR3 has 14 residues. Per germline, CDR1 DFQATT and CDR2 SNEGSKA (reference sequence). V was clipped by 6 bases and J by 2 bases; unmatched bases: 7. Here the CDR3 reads CSAEAGGLAYEQYF. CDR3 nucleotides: TGCAGTGCAGAAGCGGGAGGGCTGGCCTACGAGCAGTACTTC.

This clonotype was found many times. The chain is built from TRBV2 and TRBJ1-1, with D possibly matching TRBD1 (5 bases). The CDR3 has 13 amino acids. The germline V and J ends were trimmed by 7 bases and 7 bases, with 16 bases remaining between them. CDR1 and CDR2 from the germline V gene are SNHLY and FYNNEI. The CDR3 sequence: CASITDSLFEAFF. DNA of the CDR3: TGTGCCAGCATTACTGACAGCTTATTTGAAGCTTTCTTT. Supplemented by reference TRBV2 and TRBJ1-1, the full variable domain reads EPEVTQTPSHQVTQMGQEVILRCVPISNHLYFYWYRQILGQKVEFLVSFYNNEISEKSEIFDDQFSVERPDGSNFTLKIRSTKLEDSAMYFCASITDSLFEAFFGQGTRLTVV.

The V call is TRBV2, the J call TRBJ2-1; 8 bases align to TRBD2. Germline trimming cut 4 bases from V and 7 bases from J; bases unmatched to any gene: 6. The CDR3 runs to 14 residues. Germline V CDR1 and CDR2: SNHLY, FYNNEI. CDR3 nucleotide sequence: TGTGCCAGCAGTGGACAGCGGGAGTTTAATGAGCAGTTCTTC. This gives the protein CASSGQREFNEQFF.

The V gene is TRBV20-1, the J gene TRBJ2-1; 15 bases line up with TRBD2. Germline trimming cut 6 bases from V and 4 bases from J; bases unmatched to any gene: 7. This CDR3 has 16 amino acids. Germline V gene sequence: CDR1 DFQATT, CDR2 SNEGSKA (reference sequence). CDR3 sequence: CSAWTSGRAGYNEQFF. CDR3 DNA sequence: TGCAGTGCGTGGACTAGCGGGAGGGCGGGGTACAATGAGCAGTTCTTC.

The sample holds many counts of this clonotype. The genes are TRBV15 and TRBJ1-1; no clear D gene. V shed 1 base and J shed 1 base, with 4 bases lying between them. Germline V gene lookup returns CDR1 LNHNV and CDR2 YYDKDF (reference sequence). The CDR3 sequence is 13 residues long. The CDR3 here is CATSRGGNTEAFF. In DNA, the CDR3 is TGTGCCACCAGCAGAGGAGGGAACACTGAAGCTTTCTTT.

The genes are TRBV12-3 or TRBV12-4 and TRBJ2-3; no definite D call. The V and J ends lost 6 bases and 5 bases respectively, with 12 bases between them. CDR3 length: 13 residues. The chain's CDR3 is CASSGEPRDTQYF. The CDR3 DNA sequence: TGTGCCAGCAGCGGAGAGCCAAGAGATACGCAGTATTTT.

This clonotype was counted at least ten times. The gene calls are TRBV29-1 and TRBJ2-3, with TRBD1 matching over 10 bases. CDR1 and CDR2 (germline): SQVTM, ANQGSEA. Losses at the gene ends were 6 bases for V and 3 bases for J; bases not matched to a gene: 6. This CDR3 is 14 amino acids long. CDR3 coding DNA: TGCAGCGTCGCCGACAGGGGGCGTACAGATACGCAGTATTTT. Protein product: CSVADRGRTDTQYF.

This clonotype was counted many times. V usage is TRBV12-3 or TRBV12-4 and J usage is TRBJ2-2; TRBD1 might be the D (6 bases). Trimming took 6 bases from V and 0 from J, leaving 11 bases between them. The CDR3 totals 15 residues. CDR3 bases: TGTGCCAGCAGCTCGGACAGCCCGAACACCGGGGAGCTGTTTTTT. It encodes CASSSDSPNTGELFF.

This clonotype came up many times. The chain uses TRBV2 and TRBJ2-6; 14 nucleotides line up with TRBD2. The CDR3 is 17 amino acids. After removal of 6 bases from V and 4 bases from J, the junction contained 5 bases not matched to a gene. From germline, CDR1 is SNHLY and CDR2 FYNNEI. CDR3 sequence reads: CASRGTSGSVGANVLTF. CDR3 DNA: TGTGCCAGCAGGGGGACTAGCGGGAGTGTCGGGGCCAACGTCCTGACTTTC.

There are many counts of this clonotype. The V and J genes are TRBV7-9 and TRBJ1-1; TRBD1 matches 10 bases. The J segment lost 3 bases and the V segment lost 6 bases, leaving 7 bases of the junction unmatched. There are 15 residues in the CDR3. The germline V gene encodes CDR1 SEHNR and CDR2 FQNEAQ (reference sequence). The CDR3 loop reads CASRYSGTGDTEAFF. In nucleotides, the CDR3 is TGTGCCAGCAGATATAGCGGGACAGGGGACACTGAAGCTTTCTTT. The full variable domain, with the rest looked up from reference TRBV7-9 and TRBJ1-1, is DTGVSQNPRHKITKRGQNVTFRCDPISEHNRLYWYRQTLGQGPEFLTYFQNEAQLEKSRLLSDRFSAERPKGSFSTLEIQRTEQGDSAMYLCASRYSGTGDTEAFFGQGTRLTVV.

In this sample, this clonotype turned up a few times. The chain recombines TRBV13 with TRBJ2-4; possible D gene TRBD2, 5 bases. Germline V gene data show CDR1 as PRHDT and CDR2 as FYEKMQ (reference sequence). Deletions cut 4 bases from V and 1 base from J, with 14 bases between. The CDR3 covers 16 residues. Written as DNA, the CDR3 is TGTGCCAGCAGCTGGGGAGCCTTCGGGGCCAAAAACATTCAGTACTTC. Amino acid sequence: CASSWGAFGAKNIQYF.

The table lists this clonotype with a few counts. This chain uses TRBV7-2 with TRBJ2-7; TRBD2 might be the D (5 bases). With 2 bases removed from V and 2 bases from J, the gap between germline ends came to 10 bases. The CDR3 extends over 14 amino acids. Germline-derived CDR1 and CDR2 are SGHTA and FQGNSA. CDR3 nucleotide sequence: TGTGCCAGCAGCTTATACGGGGAGACCTACGAGCAGTACTTC. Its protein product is CASSLYGETYEQYF.

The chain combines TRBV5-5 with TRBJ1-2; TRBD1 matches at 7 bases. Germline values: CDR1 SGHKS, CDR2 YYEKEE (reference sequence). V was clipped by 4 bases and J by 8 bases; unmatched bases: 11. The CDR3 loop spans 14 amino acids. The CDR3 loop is CASSLRDSGGGYTF. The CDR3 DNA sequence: TGTGCCAGCAGCCTTCGGGACTCAGGGGGAGGCTACACCTTC.

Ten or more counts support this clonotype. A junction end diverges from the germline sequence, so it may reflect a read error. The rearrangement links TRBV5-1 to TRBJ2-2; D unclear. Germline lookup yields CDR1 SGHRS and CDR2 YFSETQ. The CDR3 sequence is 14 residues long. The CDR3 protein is CASTLELNTGELFF. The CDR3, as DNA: TGCGCCAGCACCTTGGAGTTGAACACCGGGGAGCTGTTTTTT.

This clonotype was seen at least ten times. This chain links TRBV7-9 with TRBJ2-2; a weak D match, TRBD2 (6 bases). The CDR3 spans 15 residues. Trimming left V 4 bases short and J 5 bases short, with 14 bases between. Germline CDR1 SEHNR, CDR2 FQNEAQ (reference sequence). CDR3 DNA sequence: TGTGCCAGCAGCTCCCTCGCAGGACTAACCGGGGAGCTGTTTTTT. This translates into CASSSLAGLTGELFF.

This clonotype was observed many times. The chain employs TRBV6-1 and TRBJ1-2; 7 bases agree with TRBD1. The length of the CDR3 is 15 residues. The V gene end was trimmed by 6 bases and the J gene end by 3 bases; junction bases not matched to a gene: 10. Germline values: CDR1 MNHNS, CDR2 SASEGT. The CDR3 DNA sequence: TGTGCCAGCAGCCAAGATCCGACAGGGTACTATGGCTACACCTTC. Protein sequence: CASSQDPTGYYGYTF.

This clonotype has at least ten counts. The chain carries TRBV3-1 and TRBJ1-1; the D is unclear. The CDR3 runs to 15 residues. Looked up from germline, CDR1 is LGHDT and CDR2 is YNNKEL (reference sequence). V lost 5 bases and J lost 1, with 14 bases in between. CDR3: CASSTLGFGNTEAFF. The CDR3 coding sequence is TGTGCCAGCAGCACCTTAGGGTTCGGGAACACTGAAGCTTTCTTT. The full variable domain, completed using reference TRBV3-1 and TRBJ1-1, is DTAVSQTPKYLVTQMGNDKSIKCEQNLGHDTMYWYKQDSKKFLKIMFSYNNKELIINETVPNRFSPKSPDKAHLNLHINSLELGDSAVYFCASSTLGFGNTEAFFGQGTRLTVV.

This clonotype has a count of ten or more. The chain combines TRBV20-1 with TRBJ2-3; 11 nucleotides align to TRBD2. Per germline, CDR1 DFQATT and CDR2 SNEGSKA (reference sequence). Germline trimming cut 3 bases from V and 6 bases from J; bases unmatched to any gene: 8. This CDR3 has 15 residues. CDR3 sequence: CSARKLAGAMDTQYF. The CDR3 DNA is TGCAGTGCTAGGAAACTAGCGGGGGCAATGGATACGCAGTATTTT.

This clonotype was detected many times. The CDR3 region is CASRPHSGTDTQYF. Written as DNA, the CDR3 is TGTGCCAGCCGCCCACACTCTGGCACAGATACGCAGTATTTT. This chain joins TRBV27 and TRBJ2-3; no definite D call. V was trimmed by 8 bases and J by 1 base, leaving 13 bases between them. The CDR3 runs to 14 residues. Germline-derived CDR1 and CDR2 are MNHEY and SMNVEV (reference sequence).

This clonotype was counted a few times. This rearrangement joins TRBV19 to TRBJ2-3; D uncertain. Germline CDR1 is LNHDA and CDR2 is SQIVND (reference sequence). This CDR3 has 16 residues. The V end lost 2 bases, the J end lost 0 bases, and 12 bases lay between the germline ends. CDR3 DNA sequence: TGTGCCAGTAGTATAATAATGGGTTTCAGCACAGATACGCAGTATTTT. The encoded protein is CASSIIMGFSTDTQYF.